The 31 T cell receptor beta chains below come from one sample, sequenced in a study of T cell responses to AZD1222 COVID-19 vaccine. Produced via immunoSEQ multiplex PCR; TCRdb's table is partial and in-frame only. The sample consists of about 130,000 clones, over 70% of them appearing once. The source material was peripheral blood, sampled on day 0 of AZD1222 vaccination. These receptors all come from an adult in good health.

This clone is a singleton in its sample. Here the CDR3 DNA reads TGTGCCAGTAGTGCCGCTAGGGCTAGCGGGGTGCGAACCGGGGAGCTGTTTTTT. This translates into CASSAARASGVRTGELFF. V usage is TRBV19 and J usage is TRBJ2-2, with 9 nucleotides matching TRBD2. CDR3 length: 18 residues. The trim removed 5 bases at V and 5 bases at J, leaving 15 bases unmatched. Looked up from germline, CDR1 is LNHDA and CDR2 is SQIVND (reference sequence).

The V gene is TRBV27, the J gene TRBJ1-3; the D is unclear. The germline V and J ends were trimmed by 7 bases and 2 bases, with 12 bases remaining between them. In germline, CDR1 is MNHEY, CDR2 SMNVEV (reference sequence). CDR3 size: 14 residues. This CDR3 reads CASMLSRAGNTIYF. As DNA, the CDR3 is TGTGCCAGCATGCTGTCCAGAGCTGGAAACACCATATATTTT.

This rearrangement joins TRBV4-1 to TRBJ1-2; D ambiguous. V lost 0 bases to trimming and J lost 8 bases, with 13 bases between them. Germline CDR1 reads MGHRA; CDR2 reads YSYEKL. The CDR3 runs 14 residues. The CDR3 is CASSQDSEGLGYTF. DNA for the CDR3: TGCGCCAGCAGCCAAGATTCGGAGGGCCTGGGCTACACCTTC.

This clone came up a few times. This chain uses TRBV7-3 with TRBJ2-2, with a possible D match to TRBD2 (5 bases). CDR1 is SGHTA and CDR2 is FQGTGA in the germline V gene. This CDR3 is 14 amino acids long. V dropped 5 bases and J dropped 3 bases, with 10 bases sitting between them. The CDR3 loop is CASSPLLDTGELFF. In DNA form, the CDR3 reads TGTGCCAGCAGCCCGTTACTAGACACCGGGGAGCTGTTTTTT.

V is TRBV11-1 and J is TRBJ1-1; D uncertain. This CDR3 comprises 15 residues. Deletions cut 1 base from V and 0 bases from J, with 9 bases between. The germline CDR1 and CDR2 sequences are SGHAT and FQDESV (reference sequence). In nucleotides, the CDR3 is TGTGCCAGCAGCTTAGGTAGGGCAATGAACACTGAAGCTTTCTTT. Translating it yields CASSLGRAMNTEAFF.

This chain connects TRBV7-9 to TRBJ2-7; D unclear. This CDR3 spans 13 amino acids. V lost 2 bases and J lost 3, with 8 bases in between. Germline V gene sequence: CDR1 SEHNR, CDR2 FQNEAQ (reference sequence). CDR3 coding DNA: TGTGCCAGCAGCTTAAGCCCCAGCTACGAGCAGTACTTC. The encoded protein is CASSLSPSYEQYF.

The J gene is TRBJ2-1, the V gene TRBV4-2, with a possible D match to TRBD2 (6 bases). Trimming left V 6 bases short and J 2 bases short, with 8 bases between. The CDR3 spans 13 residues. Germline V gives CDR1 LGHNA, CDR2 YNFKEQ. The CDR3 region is CASRASAYNEQFF. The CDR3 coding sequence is TGTGCCAGCAGGGCTAGCGCCTACAATGAGCAGTTCTTC.

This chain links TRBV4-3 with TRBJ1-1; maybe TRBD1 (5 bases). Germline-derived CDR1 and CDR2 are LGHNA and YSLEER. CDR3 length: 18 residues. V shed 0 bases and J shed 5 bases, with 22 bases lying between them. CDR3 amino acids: CASSQEVLGRGWGTEAFF. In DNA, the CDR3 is TGCGCCAGCAGCCAAGAAGTGTTGGGGAGGGGATGGGGGACTGAAGCTTTCTTT.

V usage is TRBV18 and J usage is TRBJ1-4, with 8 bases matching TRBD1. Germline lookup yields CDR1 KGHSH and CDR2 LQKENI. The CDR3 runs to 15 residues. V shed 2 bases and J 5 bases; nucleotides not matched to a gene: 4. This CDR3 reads CASSPLTGVNEKLFF. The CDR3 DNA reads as TGTGCCAGCTCACCATTGACAGGGGTAAATGAAAAACTGTTTTTT.

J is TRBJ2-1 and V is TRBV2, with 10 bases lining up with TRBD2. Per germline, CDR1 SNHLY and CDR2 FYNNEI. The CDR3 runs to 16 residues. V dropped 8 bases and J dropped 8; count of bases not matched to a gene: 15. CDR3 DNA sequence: TGTGCCAGCCTCCTGCGGGCTAGCGGGAGCTTTGATGAGCAGTTCTTC. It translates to CASLLRASGSFDEQFF.

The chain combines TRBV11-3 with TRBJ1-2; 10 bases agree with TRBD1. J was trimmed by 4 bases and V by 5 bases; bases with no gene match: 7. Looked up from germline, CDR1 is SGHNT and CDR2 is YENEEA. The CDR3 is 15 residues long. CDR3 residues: CASSQGTGDFYGYTF. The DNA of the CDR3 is TGTGCCAGCAGCCAGGGGACAGGGGATTTCTATGGCTACACCTTC.

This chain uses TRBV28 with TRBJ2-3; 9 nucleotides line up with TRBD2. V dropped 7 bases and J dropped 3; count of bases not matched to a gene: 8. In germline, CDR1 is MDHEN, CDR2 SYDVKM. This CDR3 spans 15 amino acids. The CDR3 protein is CASTQPSGITDTQYF. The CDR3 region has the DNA TGTGCCAGCACCCAGCCTAGCGGGATTACAGATACGCAGTATTTT.

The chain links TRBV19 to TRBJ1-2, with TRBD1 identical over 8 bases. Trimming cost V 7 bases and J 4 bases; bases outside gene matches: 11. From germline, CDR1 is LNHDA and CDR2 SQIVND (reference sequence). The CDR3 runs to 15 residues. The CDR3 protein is CASKRGTGSLYGYTF. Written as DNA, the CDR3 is TGTGCCAGTAAAAGAGGGACAGGTTCCCTCTATGGCTACACCTTC. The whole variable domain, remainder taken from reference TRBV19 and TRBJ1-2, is DGGITQSPKYLFRKEGQNVTLSCEQNLNHDAMYWYRQDPGQGLRLIYYSQIVNDFQKGDIAEGYSVSREKKESFPLTVTSAQKNPTAFYLCASKRGTGSLYGYTFGSGTRLTVV.

Here the CDR3 reads CASSPGLAAFYEQYF. CDR3 in DNA: TGTGCCAGCAGCCCCGGACTAGCGGCTTTCTACGAGCAGTACTTC. This chain connects TRBV5-4 to TRBJ2-7; 10 bases fit TRBD2. Germline-derived CDR1 and CDR2 are SGHNT and YYREEE (reference sequence). V trimming: 4 bases; J trimming: 3 bases; junction bases outside the gene matches: 7. The CDR3 loop spans 15 amino acids. The variable domain in full, with the rest retrieved from reference TRBV5-4 and TRBJ2-7, is ETGVTQSPTHLIKTRGQQVTLRCSSQSGHNTVSWYQQALGQGPQFIFQYYREEENGRGNFPPRFSGLQFPNYSSELNVNALELDDSALYLCASSPGLAAFYEQYFGPGTRLTVT.

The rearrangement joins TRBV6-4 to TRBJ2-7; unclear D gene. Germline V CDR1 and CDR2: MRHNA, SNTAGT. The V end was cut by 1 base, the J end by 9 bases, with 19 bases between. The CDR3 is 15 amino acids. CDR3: CASSDCWGSRLGQYF. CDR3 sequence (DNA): TGTGCCAGCAGTGACTGTTGGGGATCCCGACTGGGGCAGTACTTC.

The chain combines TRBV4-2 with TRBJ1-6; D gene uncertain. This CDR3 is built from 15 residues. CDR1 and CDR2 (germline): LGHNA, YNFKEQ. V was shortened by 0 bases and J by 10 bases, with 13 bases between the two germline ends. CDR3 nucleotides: TGTGCCAGCAGCCAAGAGGTGTTAGGGCAATCACCCCTCCACTTT. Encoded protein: CASSQEVLGQSPLHF.

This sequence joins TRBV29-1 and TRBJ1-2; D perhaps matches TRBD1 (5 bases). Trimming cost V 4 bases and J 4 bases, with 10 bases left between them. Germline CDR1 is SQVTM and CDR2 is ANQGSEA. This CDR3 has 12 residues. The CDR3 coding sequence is TGCAGCGTTGCTTCGGACACCTATGGCTACACCTTC. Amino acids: CSVASDTYGYTF.

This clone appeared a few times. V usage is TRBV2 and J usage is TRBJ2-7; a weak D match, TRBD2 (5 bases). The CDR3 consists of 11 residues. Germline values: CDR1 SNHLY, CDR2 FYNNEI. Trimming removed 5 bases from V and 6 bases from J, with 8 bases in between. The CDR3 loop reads CASSRGSEQYF. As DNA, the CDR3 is TGTGCCAGCAGTCGTGGGAGCGAGCAGTACTTC.

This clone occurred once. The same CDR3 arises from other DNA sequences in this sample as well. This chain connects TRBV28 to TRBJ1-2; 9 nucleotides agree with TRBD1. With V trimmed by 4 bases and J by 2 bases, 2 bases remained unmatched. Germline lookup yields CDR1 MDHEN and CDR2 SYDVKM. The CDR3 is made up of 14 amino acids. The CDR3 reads CASSWGTGNYGYTF. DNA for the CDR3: TGTGCCAGCAGTTGGGGGACAGGGAACTATGGCTACACCTTC.

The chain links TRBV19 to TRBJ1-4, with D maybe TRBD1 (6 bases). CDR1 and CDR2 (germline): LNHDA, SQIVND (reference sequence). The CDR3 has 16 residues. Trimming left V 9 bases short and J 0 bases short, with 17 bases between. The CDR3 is CASQFQGPTTNEKLFF. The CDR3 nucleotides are TGTGCCAGCCAGTTTCAGGGGCCTACAACTAATGAAAAACTGTTTTTT. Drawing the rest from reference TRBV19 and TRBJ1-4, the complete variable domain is DGGITQSPKYLFRKEGQNVTLSCEQNLNHDAMYWYRQDPGQGLRLIYYSQIVNDFQKGDIAEGYSVSREKKESFPLTVTSAQKNPTAFYLCASQFQGPTTNEKLFFGSGTQLSVL.

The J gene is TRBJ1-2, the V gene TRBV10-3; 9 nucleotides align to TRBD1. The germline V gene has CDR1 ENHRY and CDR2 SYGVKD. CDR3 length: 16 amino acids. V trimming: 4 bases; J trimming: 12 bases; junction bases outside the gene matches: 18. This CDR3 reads CAISAMWTGEEGGHTF. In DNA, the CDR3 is TGTGCCATCAGTGCGATGTGGACAGGGGAGGAGGGAGGCCACACCTTC.

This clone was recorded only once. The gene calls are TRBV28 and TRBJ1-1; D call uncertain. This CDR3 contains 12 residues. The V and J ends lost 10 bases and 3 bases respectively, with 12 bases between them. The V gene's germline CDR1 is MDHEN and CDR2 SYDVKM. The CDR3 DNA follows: TGTGCCACCTGTCAGGCGGACACTGAAGCTTTCTTT. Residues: CATCQADTEAFF.

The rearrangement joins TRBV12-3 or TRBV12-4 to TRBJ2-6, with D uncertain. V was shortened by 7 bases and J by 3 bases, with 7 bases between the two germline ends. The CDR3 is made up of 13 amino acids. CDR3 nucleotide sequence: TGTGCCAGCACCCCGGGTGGGGCCAACGTCCTGACTTTC. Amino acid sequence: CASTPGGANVLTF.

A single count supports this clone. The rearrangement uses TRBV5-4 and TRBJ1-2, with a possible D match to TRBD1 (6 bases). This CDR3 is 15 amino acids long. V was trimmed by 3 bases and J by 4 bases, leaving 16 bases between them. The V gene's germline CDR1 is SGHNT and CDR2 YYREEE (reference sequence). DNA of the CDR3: TGTGCCAGCAGCTCGAAGACAGGTCCGGGCTATGGCTACACCTTC. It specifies CASSSKTGPGYGYTF. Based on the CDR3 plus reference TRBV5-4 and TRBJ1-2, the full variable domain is ETGVTQSPTHLIKTRGQQVTLRCSSQSGHNTVSWYQQALGQGPQFIFQYYREEENGRGNFPPRFSGLQFPNYSSELNVNALELDDSALYLCASSSKTGPGYGYTFGSGTRLTVV.

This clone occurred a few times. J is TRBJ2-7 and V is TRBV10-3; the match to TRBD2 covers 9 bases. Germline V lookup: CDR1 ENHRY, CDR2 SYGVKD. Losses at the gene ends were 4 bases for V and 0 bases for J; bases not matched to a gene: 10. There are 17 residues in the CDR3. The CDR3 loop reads CAISAGASGDSSYEQYF. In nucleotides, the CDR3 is TGTGCCATCAGTGCAGGGGCTAGCGGGGATAGCTCCTACGAGCAGTACTTC.

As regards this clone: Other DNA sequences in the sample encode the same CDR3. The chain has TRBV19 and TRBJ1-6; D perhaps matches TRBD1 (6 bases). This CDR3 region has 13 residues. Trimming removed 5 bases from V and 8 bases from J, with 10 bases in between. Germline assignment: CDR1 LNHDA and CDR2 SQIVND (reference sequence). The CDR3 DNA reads TGTGCCAGTAGTCCGGACAGTTATTCACCCCTCCACTTT. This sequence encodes CASSPDSYSPLHF.

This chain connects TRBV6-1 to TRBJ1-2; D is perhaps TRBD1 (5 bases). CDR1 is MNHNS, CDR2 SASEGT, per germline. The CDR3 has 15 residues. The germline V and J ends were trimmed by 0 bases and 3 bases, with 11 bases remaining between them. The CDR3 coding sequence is TGTGCCAGCAGTGAAGCCGGAGGGGATGACTATGGCTACACCTTC. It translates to CASSEAGGDDYGYTF.

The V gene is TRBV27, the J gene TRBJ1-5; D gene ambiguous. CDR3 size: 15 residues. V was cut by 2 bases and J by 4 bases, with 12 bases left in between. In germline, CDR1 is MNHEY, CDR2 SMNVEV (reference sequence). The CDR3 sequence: CASSLNWLGNQPQHF. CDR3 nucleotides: TGTGCCAGCAGTTTAAACTGGTTGGGGAATCAGCCCCAGCATTTT.

DNA for the CDR3: TGTGCCAGCTCACCACAGGGTCCGGGCGGGGAGGCTTTCTTT. This encodes CASSPQGPGGEAFF. V gene TRBV18 combines with J gene TRBJ1-1; D gene unclear. This CDR3 contains 14 residues. CDR1 is KGHSH, CDR2 LQKENI, per germline. Trimming removed 1 base from V and 11 bases from J, with 17 bases in between. Full variable domain (rest looked up from reference TRBV18 and TRBJ1-1): NAGVMQNPRHLVRRRGQEARLRCSPMKGHSHVYWYRQLPEEGLKFMVYLQKENIIDESGMPKERFSAEFPKEGPSILRIQQVVRGDSAAYFCASSPQGPGGEAFFGQGTRLTVV.

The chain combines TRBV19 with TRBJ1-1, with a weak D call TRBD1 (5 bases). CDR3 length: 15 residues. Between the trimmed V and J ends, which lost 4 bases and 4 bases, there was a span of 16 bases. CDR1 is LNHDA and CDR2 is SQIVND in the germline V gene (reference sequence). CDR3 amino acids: CASSTPGRGGTEAFF. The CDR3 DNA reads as TGTGCCAGTAGTACTCCTGGGAGGGGAGGCACTGAAGCTTTCTTT.

The DNA for the CDR3 is TGTGCCAGCAGCTTGGGTCTTGGGGAGCAGTTCTTC. Protein product: CASSLGLGEQFF. The chain uses TRBV5-8 and TRBJ2-1; no reliable D call. The CDR3 is made up of 12 amino acids. V lost 0 bases and J lost 10, with 8 bases in between. Per the germline V gene, CDR1 is SGHTS and CDR2 is YDEGEE.